The entry that follows covers one TCR beta chain sequence. The target antigen is unknown. Every donor was a healthy person donating bone marrow. This entry comes from a study of cytomegalovirus exposure and HLA in healthy donors. The V and J ends lost 5 bases and 8 bases respectively, with 12 bases between them. The CDR3 consists of 12 residues. Germline loops: CDR1 MNHNY, CDR2 SVGAGI (reference sequence). Study results and limitations: A further, later analysis showed that HLA-associated TCR beta chains (compared with equally common others) were more clonally expanded. Judged likely to be a sequencing artifact was a cluster of highly shared sequence variants.

Primers: 60 Vbeta forward and 13 Jbeta reverse. In the authors' workflow: Some 10 million of the approximately 80 million unique TCR beta chains counted in a later analysis were shared. Using immunoSEQ multiplex PCR, the repertoire was profiled, and TCRdb retains in-frame clones only, with some absent. The V and J calls and clone size are taken from that table; D and trimming were inferred from the DNA. The table lists 170,000 or so clones, just under 80% of them singletons, with 1% in the top ten. The sample consisted of PBMCs. The source is a woman in her 50s in good health and CMV-seropositive. The V call is TRBV6-6, the J call TRBJ1-2; tentative D call: TRBD1 (5 bases). This CDR3 reads CASSNGGGGYTF. The CDR3 DNA reads TGTGCCAGCAGTAACGGGGGAGGCGGCTACACCTTC.